The 18 T cell receptor beta chains below come from one sample, sequenced in a study of metastatic and nonmetastatic thyroid tumors. No treatment of any kind had been given to any patient before thyroid surgery. TCRdb recomputed clones from the PCR reads via MiXCR. The repertoire holds around 16,000 clones, with roughly 36% as singletons. The material sequenced was tumor tissue. The receptors stem from a male donor with papillary thyroid cancer or a benign thyroid nodule (not recorded which). Some clones in this sample may be carry-over from other donors' samples.

The rearrangement links TRBV5-1 to TRBJ1-2, with TRBD1 as a possible D gene (5 bases). This CDR3 region has 14 residues. V lost 6 bases and J 1 base, leaving 13 bases between the germline ends. Germline loops: CDR1 SGHRS, CDR2 YFSETQ. The DNA of the CDR3 is TGCGCCAGCAAAGGGACCGCGGATAACTATGGCTACACCTTC. Residues: CASKGTADNYGYTF.

In this sample, this clone turned up many times. The chain uses TRBV5-1 and TRBJ2-2; D is perhaps TRBD1 (6 bases). Germline CDR1 is SGHRS and CDR2 is YFSETQ. The CDR3 is 15 amino acids. Trimming cost V 0 bases and J 3 bases, with 9 bases left between them. The CDR3 region has the DNA TGCGCCAGCAGCTTGGGCCACAGGGACACCGGGGAGCTGTTTTTT. This gives the protein CASSLGHRDTGELFF.

This clone was recorded many times. This chain uses TRBV2 with TRBJ2-2, with D uncertain. The CDR3 totals 14 residues. The V end lost 3 bases, the J end lost 5 bases, and 10 bases lay between the germline ends. From germline, CDR1 is SNHLY and CDR2 FYNNEI. The DNA of the CDR3 is TGTGCCAGCAGTGATCAAAGTTTTACCGGGGAGCTGTTTTTT. This encodes CASSDQSFTGELFF.

This chain links TRBV7-9 with TRBJ2-7, with TRBD2 as a possible D gene (6 bases). The germline gives CDR1 SEHNR, CDR2 FQNEAQ (reference sequence). Trimming pared 10 bases from V and 5 bases from J, leaving 15 bases between. The CDR3 is 12 amino acids. CDR3 bases: TGTGCCATCTACCGGGAGAGGGACGAGCAGTACTTC. Translating it yields CAIYRERDEQYF.

Ten or more counts support this clone. As DNA, the CDR3 is TGTGCCACCAGTGATGTGACAGAGAACACCGGGGAGCTGTTTTTT. Its protein product is CATSDVTENTGELFF. The chain links TRBV24-1 to TRBJ2-2, with a weak D call TRBD1 (5 bases). This CDR3 is 15 amino acids long. The V gene's germline CDR1 is KGHDR and CDR2 SFDVKD. Trimming took off 3 bases at V and 1 base at J, with 8 bases between the two ends.

The V gene is TRBV4-1, the J gene TRBJ2-1; 9 bases align to TRBD1. V shed 4 bases, J shed 1 base, and the junction held 5 bases outside the gene matches. Germline V CDR1 and CDR2: MGHRA, YSYEKL. The CDR3 contains 16 residues. The CDR3, as DNA: TGCGCCAGCAGCCCGGGACAGGGTGGTTCCTACAATGAGCAGTTCTTC. Translation: CASSPGQGGSYNEQFF.

The sample holds a few counts of this clone. This chain connects TRBV2 to TRBJ1-5; maybe TRBD1 (6 bases). Trimming cost V 6 bases and J 6 bases, with 12 bases left between them. The germline CDR1 and CDR2 sequences are SNHLY and FYNNEI. The CDR3 consists of 13 residues. CDR3 amino acids: CASSVQGGQPQHF. The DNA for the CDR3 is TGTGCCAGCAGCGTACAGGGCGGTCAGCCCCAGCATTTT.

With respect to this clone: Compared with germline, one end of the junction differs, possibly owing to a read error. Other DNA sequences in the same sample also yield this CDR3. The genes are TRBV5-1 and TRBJ1-1, with a tentative D call TRBD1 (5 bases). Germline V lookup: CDR1 SGHRS, CDR2 YFSETQ. The CDR3 extends over 14 amino acids. CDR3 region: CASADRGRSTEAFF. The CDR3 region has the DNA TGCGCCAGCGCAGATAGGGGTAGGAGCACTGAAGCATTCTTT.

The V call is TRBV12-5, the J call TRBJ1-1, with D unclear. V shed 3 bases and J shed 4 bases, with 18 bases lying between them. This CDR3 contains 16 residues. From germline, CDR1 is LGHNT and CDR2 FRNRAP. CDR3 residues: CASGLDKSGVGTEAFF. The CDR3 bases are TGTGCTAGTGGTTTAGATAAATCCGGGGTGGGCACTGAAGCTTTCTTT.

V gene TRBV18 combines with J gene TRBJ1-1, with D possibly TRBD1 on 5 matching bases. V gave up 0 bases and J gave up 5 bases, with 16 bases separating them. Germline V gene lookup returns CDR1 KGHSH and CDR2 LQKENI. The CDR3 contains 16 residues. CDR3 nucleotides: TGTGCCAGCTCACCACCGATTCAGGGTGAAGGAACTGAAGCTTTCTTT. It yields the protein CASSPPIQGEGTEAFF.

This clone was detected ten times or more. The chain couples TRBV20-1 to TRBJ1-2, with D uncertain. This CDR3 is built from 13 residues. The ends were cut back, 0 bases at V and 0 bases at J, with 5 bases in the middle. The germline gives CDR1 DFQATT, CDR2 SNEGSKA (reference sequence). The CDR3 here is CSARDDTNYGYTF. The CDR3 nucleotides read TGCAGTGCTAGAGATGATACTAACTATGGCTACACCTTC.

This clone is medium-sized (0.01 to 0.1%) in the sample. The chain combines TRBV20-1 with TRBJ1-2; D unclear. Germline V gene sequence: CDR1 DFQATT, CDR2 SNEGSKA (reference sequence). The length of the CDR3 is 14 residues. V was trimmed by 0 bases and J by 5 bases, leaving 13 bases between them. CDR3 in amino acids: CSARDDSSSYGYTF. The CDR3 DNA follows: TGCAGTGCTAGAGATGACTCCTCGAGTTATGGCTACACCTTC.

This clone was counted between two and nine times. The junction departs from the called germline gene at one end, perhaps through a read error. The V call is TRBV2, the J call TRBJ1-5; D perhaps matches TRBD1 (5 bases). This CDR3 region has 13 residues. The germline gives CDR1 SNHLY, CDR2 FYNNEI. This chain's CDR3 is CASRPGRVQPQHF. The CDR3 DNA reads TGTGCTAGCAGGCCAGGGAGGGTTCAGCCCCAGCATTTT.

The chain employs TRBV20-1 and TRBJ2-1, with D possibly being TRBD1 or TRBD2 (6 bases each). Germline V gene lookup returns CDR1 DFQATT and CDR2 SNEGSKA (reference sequence). The V end lost 7 bases, the J end lost 4 bases, and 20 bases lay between the germline ends. CDR3 length: 15 amino acids. The CDR3 DNA reads TGCAGTGGACAGGAGGGAGCGACAGCTTACAATGAGCAGTTCTTC. Protein product: CSGQEGATAYNEQFF.

This clone is medium-sized. This chain joins TRBV20-1 and TRBJ1-6; D call uncertain. V was cut by 0 bases and J by 8 bases, with 11 bases left in between. The CDR3 has 14 residues. The germline gives CDR1 DFQATT, CDR2 SNEGSKA (reference sequence). CDR3 in amino acids: CSAREGSGHSPLHF. The CDR3 nucleotides are TGCAGTGCTAGAGAGGGATCGGGCCATTCACCCCTCCACTTT.

This clone has a handful of counts. The chain joins TRBV6-1 to TRBJ1-2; TRBD1 agrees at 8 bases. The junction had 8 bases not matched to a gene; V was cut back by 7 bases and J by 4 bases. The CDR3 runs to 14 residues. CDR1 MNHNS and CDR2 SASEGT come from the germline V gene. CDR3 in amino acids: CASTPTGGSYGYTF. CDR3 nucleotide sequence: TGTGCCAGCACTCCAACAGGGGGATCCTATGGCTACACCTTC.

This chain connects TRBV20-1 to TRBJ2-3, with 8 nucleotides matching TRBD2. Germline V gives CDR1 DFQATT, CDR2 SNEGSKA (reference sequence). V gave up 6 bases and J gave up 2 bases; unmatched junction bases: 13. The CDR3 is 16 residues long. The CDR3 bases are TGCAGTGCCGAGGCGGGAGGACCTGCTATCACAGATACGCAGTATTTT. Protein: CSAEAGGPAITDTQYF.

This clone occurred many times. The chain uses TRBV6-1 and TRBJ2-7, with D perhaps TRBD2 (6 bases). The CDR3 runs to 15 residues. Between the trimmed V and J ends, which lost 4 bases and 5 bases, there was a span of 18 bases. Germline CDR1 and CDR2: MNHNS and SASEGT. The CDR3, as DNA: TGTGCCAGCAGTGCCCGGGCAGGAGGGGTACACGAGCAGTACTTC. Amino acids: CASSARAGGVHEQYF.